The clone carrying this T cell receptor (beta chain) was observed at least ten times. This sample is part of a study of identical twins. Trimming cost V 1 base and J 1 base, with 7 bases left between them. Germline V gene sequence: CDR1 MDHEN, CDR2 SYDVKM. This CDR3 has 14 residues. TCRdb independently ran MiXCR on the 5' RACE reads; one entry per CDR3 protein. The sample shows 570,000 or so distinct CDR3 sequences, 9.5% to 10% of them seen only once. In addition, the sample was reused for a study of yellow fever vaccine responses in identical twins.

Sequences were obtained from PBMCs. The TCR sequence derives from a woman younger than 30 in good health. The gene calls are TRBV28 and TRBJ1-2; D is uncertain. DNA for the CDR3: TGTGCCAGCAGTTTATTGTCAGATAACTATGGCTACACCTTC. This translates into CASSLLSDNYGYTF.